The clone carrying this T cell receptor beta chain came up a few times. Its antigen is currently unknown. The V gene end was trimmed by 5 bases and the J gene end by 6 bases; junction bases not matched to a gene: 9. The CDR3 is 16 residues long. The data stem from a study of identical twins. Overall study results and limits: Among beta out-of-frame sequences, excess sharing between twins appeared weaker. Abundant cord blood beta clonotypes carried fewer insertions; memory repertoires showed none.

A universal primer site was created by template switching, with the cDNA bearing unique molecular identifiers. TCRdb re-called the 5' RACE reads with MiXCR, one entry per CDR3 protein. The table lists around 450,000 distinct CDR3 sequences, around 14% of them singletons. These data also featured in a second study, about yellow fever vaccine responses in identical twins. In that study: Twins reportedly mounted vaccine T cell responses that seemed partly convergent, partly personalized.

The sequencing sample was made of CD4+ T cells sorted from blood. The rearrangement links TRBV12-3 or TRBV12-4 to TRBJ2-1; 11 positions agree with TRBD1. The sequence came from a woman aged 18-30 years in good health. The CDR3 sequence is CASSKPGQGGFNEQFF. The DNA for the CDR3 is TGTGCCAGCAGTAAACCGGGACAGGGGGGTTTCAATGAGCAGTTCTTC.